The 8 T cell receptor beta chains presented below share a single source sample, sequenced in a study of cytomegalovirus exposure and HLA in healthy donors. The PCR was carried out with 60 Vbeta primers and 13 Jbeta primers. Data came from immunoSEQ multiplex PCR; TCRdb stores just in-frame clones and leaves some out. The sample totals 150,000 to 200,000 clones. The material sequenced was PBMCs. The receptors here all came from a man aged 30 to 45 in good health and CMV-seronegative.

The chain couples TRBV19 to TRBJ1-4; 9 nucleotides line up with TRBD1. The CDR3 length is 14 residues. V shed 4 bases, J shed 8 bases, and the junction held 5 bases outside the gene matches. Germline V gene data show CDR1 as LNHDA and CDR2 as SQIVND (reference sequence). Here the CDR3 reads CASSNRQGGEKLFF. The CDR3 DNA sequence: TGTGCCAGTAGTAACCGACAGGGGGGAGAAAAACTGTTTTTT. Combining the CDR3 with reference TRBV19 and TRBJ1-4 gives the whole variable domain DGGITQSPKYLFRKEGQNVTLSCEQNLNHDAMYWYRQDPGQGLRLIYYSQIVNDFQKGDIAEGYSVSREKKESFPLTVTSAQKNPTAFYLCASSNRQGGEKLFFGSGTQLSVL.

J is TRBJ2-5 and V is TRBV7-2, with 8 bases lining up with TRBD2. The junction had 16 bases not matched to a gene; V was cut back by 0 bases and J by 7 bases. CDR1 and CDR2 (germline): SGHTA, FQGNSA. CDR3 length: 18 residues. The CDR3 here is CASSLAPSGAGGGGTQYF. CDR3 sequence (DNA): TGTGCCAGCAGCTTAGCTCCCTCTGGGGCGGGAGGAGGGGGGACCCAGTACTTC.

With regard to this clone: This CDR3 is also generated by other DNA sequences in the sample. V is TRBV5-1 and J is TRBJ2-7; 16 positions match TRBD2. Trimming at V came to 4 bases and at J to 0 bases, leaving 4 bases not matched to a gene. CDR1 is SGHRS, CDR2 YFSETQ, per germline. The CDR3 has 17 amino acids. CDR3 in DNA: TGCGCCAGCAGCCCGGGACTAGCGGGAGGGATCTCCTACGAGCAGTACTTC. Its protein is CASSPGLAGGISYEQYF.

The CDR3 nucleotides read TGTGCCAGCAGCGCCACCGGGACAGGGAGGGGTGGAAATTACGAAGCTTTCTTT. It specifies CASSATGTGRGGNYEAFF. V and J are TRBV7-2 and TRBJ1-1; 9 nucleotides line up with TRBD1. CDR1 is SGHTA and CDR2 is FQGNSA in the germline V gene. The CDR3 loop spans 18 amino acids. The trim removed 5 bases at V and 8 bases at J, leaving 21 bases unmatched. The full variable domain, with the rest looked up from reference TRBV7-2 and TRBJ1-1, is GAGVSQSPSNKVTEKGKDVELRCDPISGHTALYWYRQSLGQGLEFLIYFQGNSAPDKSGLPSDRFSAERTGGSVSTLTIQRTQQEDSAVYLCASSATGTGRGGNYEAFFGQGTRLTVV.

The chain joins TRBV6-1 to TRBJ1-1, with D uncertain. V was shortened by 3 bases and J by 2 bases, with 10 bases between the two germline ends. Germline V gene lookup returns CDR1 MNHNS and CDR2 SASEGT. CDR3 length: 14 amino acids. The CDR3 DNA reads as TGTGCCAGCAGTGATTCCCTATTAAACACTGAAGCTTTCTTT. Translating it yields CASSDSLLNTEAFF.

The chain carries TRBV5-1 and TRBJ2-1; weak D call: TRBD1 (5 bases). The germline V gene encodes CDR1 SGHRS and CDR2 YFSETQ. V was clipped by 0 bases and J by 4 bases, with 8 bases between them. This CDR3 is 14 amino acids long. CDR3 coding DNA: TGCGCCAGCAGCTTGGAGGGGTCTTACAATGAGCAGTTCTTC. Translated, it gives CASSLEGSYNEQFF.

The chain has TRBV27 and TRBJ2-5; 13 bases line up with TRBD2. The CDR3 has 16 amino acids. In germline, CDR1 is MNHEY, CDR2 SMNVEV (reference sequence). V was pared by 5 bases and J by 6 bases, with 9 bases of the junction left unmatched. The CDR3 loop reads CASSMDGLAGAKTQYF. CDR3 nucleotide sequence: TGTGCCAGCAGTATGGATGGACTAGCGGGAGCGAAGACCCAGTACTTC.

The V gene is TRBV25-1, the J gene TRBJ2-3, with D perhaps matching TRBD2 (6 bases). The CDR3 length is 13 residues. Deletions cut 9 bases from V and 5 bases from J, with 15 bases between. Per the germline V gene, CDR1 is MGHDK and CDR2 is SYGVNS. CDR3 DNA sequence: TGTGCCAGTGCAAAAGGGCGGGGAGATACGCAGTATTTT. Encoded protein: CASAKGRGDTQYF.